The 5 T cell receptor beta chains given below trace back to one sample, sequenced in a study of blood T cell repertoires in COVID-19. Generated by immunoSEQ multiplex PCR, the TCRdb table keeps only in-frame clones and is missing some. The profile covers under 300,000 clones, with roughly 87% appearing a single time and roughly 4.8% taken by the ten largest. The sequenced sample was peripheral blood. The receptor source for this set is a woman in her forties who had recovered from COVID-19.

V gene TRBV27 combines with J gene TRBJ2-2; a weak D match, TRBD1 (6 bases). The CDR3 covers 13 residues. Per the germline V gene, CDR1 is MNHEY and CDR2 is SMNVEV (reference sequence). Trimming took 10 bases from V and 3 from J, leaving 12 bases between them. The CDR3 is CANRDTDTGELFF. DNA for the CDR3: TGTGCCAACCGGGACACAGACACCGGGGAGCTGTTTTTT.

The chain recombines TRBV9 with TRBJ2-5; 8 nucleotides agree with TRBD2. V lost 0 bases and J lost 2; bases outside the gene matches: 6. Per the germline V gene, CDR1 is SGDLS and CDR2 is YYNGEE. This CDR3 spans 16 amino acids. The DNA for the CDR3 is TGTGCCAGCAGCGTAGGGACTAGCCGGGGACAAGAGACCCAGTACTTC. This gives the protein CASSVGTSRGQETQYF.

The V and J genes are TRBV4-1 and TRBJ1-1, with D tentatively TRBD1 (6 bases). CDR1 is MGHRA and CDR2 is YSYEKL in the germline V gene. The V end lost 5 bases, the J end lost 1 base, and 14 bases lay between the germline ends. The CDR3 is made up of 15 amino acids. CDR3 bases: TGCGCCAGCAGCGAACCGGGGGGCCAGAACACTGAAGCTTTCTTT. Amino acids: CASSEPGGQNTEAFF.

The chain has TRBV6-1 and TRBJ2-7; the D is unclear. The CDR3 extends over 13 amino acids. The germline V and J ends were trimmed by 0 bases and 3 bases, with 6 bases remaining between them. Germline V CDR1 and CDR2: MNHNS, SASEGT. Here the CDR3 DNA reads TGTGCCAGCAGTGAAGCCCCAAACTACGAGCAGTACTTC. Translation: CASSEAPNYEQYF.

The count of this clone is one. The chain recombines TRBV4-2 with TRBJ1-1; no clear D gene. The CDR3 extends over 15 amino acids. V was pared by 2 bases and J by 0 bases, with 10 bases between. Per the germline V gene, CDR1 is LGHNA and CDR2 is YNFKEQ. CDR3 coding DNA: TGTGCCAGCAGCCAAAGGTTGGAGATGAACACTGAAGCTTTCTTT. Protein: CASSQRLEMNTEAFF.